What follows describes a single TCR beta chain. This record comes from a study of T cells in Graves' hyperthyroidism and ophthalmopathy. The CDR3 regions of TCR beta were amplified from RNA transcripts. RT-PCR in the first round (using the HTBI primer set) targeted the TCR CDR3. Each CDR3 protein gets one entry after TCRdb re-called the multiplex PCR reads with MiXCR. The data hold fewer than 350,000 distinct CDR3 sequences, with about 20% observed a single time. This CDR3 spans 11 amino acids. V lost 6 bases and J lost 1, with 0 bases in between. Germline V lookup: CDR1 MNHNS, CDR2 SASEGT. The chain joins TRBV6-1 to TRBJ2-2; D is uncertain. The sequencing sample was made of blood. This TCR came from a woman aged 50 to 60 with Graves' hyperthyroidism. The CDR3 is CASRNTGELFF. The DNA of the CDR3 is TGTGCCAGCAGGAACACCGGGGAGCTGTTTTTT.